The clone carrying this T cell receptor beta chain was found many times. The data were obtained in a study of early T cells in non-severe SARS-CoV-2 infection. Unique molecular identifiers were attached to individual cDNA molecules. One entry per CDR3 protein results from TCRdb running MiXCR on the 5' RACE reads. The sample shows 53,000 or so distinct CDR3 sequences, around 7.7% of them seen only once. The sequenced material came from whole blood. The origin of this receptor is an adult who was a healthcare worker with PCR-confirmed SARS-CoV-2 infection or an uninfected control (not recorded which).

The CDR3 region has the DNA TGCAGTGCTGGCGGACAGGGGGCGGACTATGGCTACACCTTC. Translation: CSAGGQGADYGYTF. The chain links TRBV20-1 to TRBJ1-2; 11 positions agree with TRBD1. Germline CDR1 reads DFQATT; CDR2 reads SNEGSKA (reference sequence). J lost 3 bases, V lost 5 bases, and 5 bases had no gene match. This CDR3 contains 14 residues.